This T cell receptor (beta chain) comes out of a study of shared clonotypes between healthy human individuals (dated by TCRdb to between 2020 and 2021). About the investigation overall: The cohort comprised a couple of women and three men aged 18 to 49 years. For each donor, CD4 naive and CD4 memory were each given three plates, CD8 naive was given two plates, and CD8 memory was given one plate. To estimate repertoire size and how much clonotype sharing occurs between individuals, the study deeply sequenced the blood TCR repertoires of roughly 5 healthy adults. Libraries were prepared and TCR repertoires were sequenced by different laboratories using diverse techniques, in order to increase sequencing depth and limit assay-specific biases. Leukapheresis yielded between about 0.85 and 10 billion PBMCs per donor. The paper as a whole reports these results and caveats: Based on pairwise subsampling, the degree of clonotype sharing among donors was expected to be affected by sequencing depth. Estimated clonotype richness was generally larger for naive than for memory subsets. The small number of donors limited the genetic and exposure-history diversity represented. Compared with non-shared clonotypes, the clonotypes found in all four sorted-subset donors had higher generation probabilities. Even with the large sequencing depth, rarefaction of the sorted-subset datasets indicated that sequencing was incomplete. Only blood was sampled, and tissue TCR repertoires likely differ from those in blood. About 5% of naive CD4, around 3.5% of naive CD8, roughly 2.4% of memory CD4, and about 0.4% of memory CD8 clonotypes were shared across a few donors.

Using the deep immunoSEQ assay, multiplex PCR amplified TCR CDR3 regions from genomic DNA. Genomic DNA extracted from each cell subset was distributed evenly over all wells of several immunoSEQ 96-well plates, and each plate served as one replicate. Each replicate PCR for sorted subsets received roughly 0.2 ug genomic DNA, equal to around 32,000 T cell genomes. The purified libraries were quantified using a Qubit 3.0 fluorometer, sized with a Bioanalyzer 2100, and then quantified again using the KAPA Library Quantification kit. A separate single-read 150-cycle Illumina NextSeq 550 flow cell was used to sequence each immunoSEQ 96-well plate. From the authors' description of their analysis: Because the immunoSEQ output held only junctional sequences and lacked quality scores, the filtering could not match the filtering applied to full-length reads. Sequences were annotated with PyIR, a Python wrapper for IgBLAST v1.9, using IMGT germline references to assign V/J genes and CDR3. Any read was removed if the V/J assignment was weak (E-value above 1e-6), the CDR3 was missing, or the read contained stop codons, out-of-frame junctions, or ambiguous translated residues. V3J clonotypes were defined as sequences sharing the same inferred V gene, J gene, and CDR3 amino acid sequence. Percentage overlap between repertoires was calculated by dividing the number of shared unique clonotypes by the size of the smaller repertoire. Richness of each repertoire was evaluated using RTK rarefaction, the Chao1 estimator, and Recon v2.1 estimates of unobserved clonotypes. OLGA was used to compute generation probabilities for all TCRbeta clonotypes that the gDNA method yielded from four donors. The table comes from immuneACCESS by way of TCRdb, which keeps in-frame sequences with V and J called. Part of the clones is missing from these tables; in studies checked, under half for an unresolved V gene and the rest for unknown reasons. D and trimming come from the DNA, and the V and J calls and clone size come from that table. The sample contains roughly 600,000 clones, roughly 98% of them found a single time. Approximately 0.3% of the sample is taken by the ten largest.

CD8 naive samples were obtained by positive selection for CCR7 among CD45RO-negative cells, yielding a CD45RA+CCR7+ population from which TemRA cells were excluded. The donors were healthy, HIV-negative adults with no recently reported acute infections or vaccinations. Only Caucasian adults living in Nashville, Tennessee, USA were represented among the donors. Blood was collected by leukapheresis, and PBMCs were isolated by Ficoll-Histopaque density gradient centrifugation and then cryopreserved in liquid nitrogen vapor phase. Purity and quantity of every magnetically sorted T cell population were checked by analytical flow cytometry. From each sorted fraction, genomic DNA was isolated and quantified by UV absorbance on a Nanodrop 2000c. A single count supports this clone. What this receptor recognizes is not known. There are no base qualities to consult, and no much larger clone falls within one base.

CDR1 and CDR2, per the germline V gene, are SNHLY and FYNNEI. Trimming takes 10 bases from V and 5 bases from J, and the germline ends sit 6 bases apart. From its cysteine to its phenylalanine, the CDR3 spans 10 amino acids. The retained sequence is limited to the CDR3, 30 bases, with the frame set at the first base. The sequence was collected from a man younger than 45 in good health. The chain was built from TRBV2 and TRBJ2-1; no D gene call is confident. The sample consisted of naive CD8+ T cells sorted from blood. The sample's cell subset or site label, decoded: CD45RA+CCR7+. Read as DNA, the sequence is TGTGCCACCTTTAACAATGAGCAGTTCTTC. Its coded protein is CATFNNEQFF.